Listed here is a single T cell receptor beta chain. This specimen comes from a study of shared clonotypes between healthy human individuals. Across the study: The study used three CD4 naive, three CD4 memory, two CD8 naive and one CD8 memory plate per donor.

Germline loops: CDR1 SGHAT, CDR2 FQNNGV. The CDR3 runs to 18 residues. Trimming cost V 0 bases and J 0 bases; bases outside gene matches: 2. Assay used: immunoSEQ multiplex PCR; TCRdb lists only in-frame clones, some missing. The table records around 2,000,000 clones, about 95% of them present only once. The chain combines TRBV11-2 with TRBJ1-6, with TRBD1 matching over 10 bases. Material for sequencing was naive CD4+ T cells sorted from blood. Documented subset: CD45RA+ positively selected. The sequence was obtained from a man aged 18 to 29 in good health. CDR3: CASSLERTGGSYNSPLHF. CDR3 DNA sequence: TGTGCCAGCAGCTTAGAAAGGACAGGGGGCTCCTATAATTCACCCCTCCACTTT.